This T cell receptor beta chain was identified in a study of T cells after yellow fever vaccination. The CDR3 totals 14 residues. Between the trimmed V and J ends, which lost 4 bases and 2 bases, there was a span of 9 bases. TCRdb re-analysed the 5' RACE reads in MiXCR, keeping a single row per CDR3 protein. The table includes around 350,000 distinct CDR3 sequences, around a tenth detected once. Sample: PBMCs, taken on the day of the first yellow fever vaccination. This chain links TRBV12-3 or TRBV12-4 with TRBJ2-1; no reliable D call. The TCR sequence derives from a man younger than 30 who received the YFV17D yellow fever vaccine. CDR3 sequence (DNA): TGTGCCAGCAGTTCGGCAGCAACCTACAATGAGCAGTTCTTC. It yields the protein CASSSAATYNEQFF.